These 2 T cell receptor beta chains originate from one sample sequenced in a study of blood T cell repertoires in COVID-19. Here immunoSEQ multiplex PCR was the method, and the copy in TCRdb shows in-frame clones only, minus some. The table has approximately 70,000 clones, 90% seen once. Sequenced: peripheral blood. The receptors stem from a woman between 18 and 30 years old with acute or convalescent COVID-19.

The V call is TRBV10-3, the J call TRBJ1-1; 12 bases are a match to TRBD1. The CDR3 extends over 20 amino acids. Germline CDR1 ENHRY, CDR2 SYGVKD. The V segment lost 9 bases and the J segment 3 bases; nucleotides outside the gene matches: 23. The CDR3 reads CAINTSPGTGGGGVDTEAFF. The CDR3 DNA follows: TGTGCCATAAATACCTCGCCGGGGACAGGGGGCGGAGGGGTCGACACTGAAGCTTTCTTT.

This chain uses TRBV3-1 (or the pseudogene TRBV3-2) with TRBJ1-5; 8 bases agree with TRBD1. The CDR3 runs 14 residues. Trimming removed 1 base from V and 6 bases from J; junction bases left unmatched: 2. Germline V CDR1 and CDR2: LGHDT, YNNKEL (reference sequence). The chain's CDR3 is CASSQGTGTQPQHF. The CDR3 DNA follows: TGTGCCAGCAGCCAAGGGACAGGGACTCAGCCCCAGCATTTT.